One sample yielded the 19 T cell receptor delta chains listed below, sequenced in a study of γδ T cells in repeated Plasmodium falciparum infection. Gammadelta T cells were flow-sorted from PBMC into Vgamma9/Vdelta2+ and Vdelta2-negative populations for bulk analysis. TCRdb re-called clones from the multiplex PCR reads via CATT. This table holds some 100,000 delta-chain clones, 1.4% found once. The sequencing input was gamma-delta T cells from blood. The receptors originated from a pool of human donors (malaria-infected and uninfected, not separated).

This clone has only a few counts. A read error may explain this, as a much larger clone is one base away. This sample includes further DNA sequences coding for the same CDR3. The V gene was identified as TRDV1, while no J gene was called; TRDD3 is the table's D call and was not checked against the DNA. The CDR3 consists of 17 residues. Germline V gene sequence: CDR1 TSWWSYY, CDR2 QGS. The CDR3, as DNA: TGTGCTCTTGGGGAACACTCCCGGGGGGACTTATCCGATAAACTCATCTTC. Its protein is CALGEHSRGDLSDKLIF.

With respect to this clone: A single base is all that separates this from a far larger clone, so a read error is likely. The sample carries other DNA sequences with the same CDR3. This rearrangement joins TRDV1 to TRDJ2; D is perhaps TRDD2 (5 bases). V lost 3 bases to trimming and J lost 1 base, with 39 bases between them. The CDR3 sequence is 25 residues long. Germline values: CDR1 TSWWSYY, CDR2 QGS. The CDR3 loop is CALGEPYPSPIPTSPAPHLTAQLFF. The CDR3 region has the DNA TGTGCTCTTGGGGAGCCCTACCCATCTCCAATTCCGACATCTCCGGCCCCCCATTTGACAGCACAACTCTTCTTT.

This clone has a count of ten or more. A much larger clone lies a single base off, so this may be a read error. Additional DNA sequences in this sample encode the identical CDR3. The rearrangement uses TRDV1 and TRDJ1, with TRDD3 matching over 13 bases. CDR1 TSWWSYY and CDR2 QGS come from the germline V gene. The CDR3 is 27 residues long. After removal of 3 bases from V and 0 bases from J, the junction contained 34 bases not matched to a gene. CDR3 residues: CALGEILRLGDTRIYGGLAVYTDKLIF. DNA for the CDR3: TGTGCTCTTGGGGAGATATTACGACTGGGGGATACGCGTATATACGGCGGTTTAGCGGTGTACACCGATAAACTCATCTTT.

Regarding this clone: With only one base between it and a far larger clone, this is likely a read error. The identical CDR3 is also encoded by other nucleotide sequences in the sample. The chain has TRDV2 and TRDJ1, with D possibly matching TRDD3 (6 bases). This CDR3 has 16 residues. Germline V gene lookup returns CDR1 GEAIGNYY and CDR2 EKD. The V and J ends lost 0 bases and 0 bases respectively, with 13 bases between them. CDR3 coding DNA: TGTGCCTGTGACACCGTCGGTGGGGATGACACCGATAAACTCATCTTT. Its protein product is CACDTVGGDDTDKLIF.

A word on this clone: A read error likely explains why the TCRdb protein, taken from a much larger clone, differs from this DNA's translation at residue 3; the protein shown is translated from the DNA. This chain uses TRDV2 with TRDJ1; D remains unclear. This CDR3 contains 11 residues. Trimming left V 9 bases short and J 1 base short, with 8 bases between. The germline V gene encodes CDR1 GEAIGNYY and CDR2 EKD. For the CDR3, the DNA is TGTGCCAACTCCCTCACCGATAAACTCATCTTT. This codes for CANSLTDKLIF.

This clone was seen at least ten times. TCRdb lists the protein of a much larger clone for this DNA, which differs at residue 8, so this is likely a read error; the protein given here is translated from the DNA itself. The chain couples TRDV1 to TRDJ1; the match to TRDD3 covers 9 bases. V trimming: 0 bases; J trimming: 4 bases; junction bases outside the gene matches: 24. The CDR3 has 22 residues. Germline V gene sequence: CDR1 TSWWSYY, CDR2 QGS. CDR3 region: CALGELSHPKLLGDPMVDKLIF. Here the CDR3 DNA reads TGTGCTCTTGGGGAACTTTCTCACCCCAAACTACTGGGGGACCCTATGGTCGATAAACTCATCTTT.

This clone was counted many times. V is TRDV1 and J is TRDJ3, with D unresolved. V dropped 2 bases and J dropped 0 bases, with 8 bases sitting between them. Germline V gene sequence: CDR1 TSWWSYY, CDR2 QGS. This CDR3 has 17 amino acids. The CDR3 sequence is CALGEATSSWDTRQMFF. CDR3 nucleotides: TGTGCTCTTGGGGAAGCCACCTCCTCCTGGGACACCCGACAGATGTTTTTC.

A note on this clone: The TCRdb protein comes from a much larger clone and disagrees with this DNA's translation at residue 11, likely due to a read error; the protein given here is derived from the DNA. The rearrangement uses TRDV2 and TRDJ1, with D perhaps TRDD3 (5 bases). The J gene, left out of TCRdb, was set here by checking the DNA against germline. V lost 3 bases and J lost 0, with 37 bases in between. The germline V gene has CDR1 GEAIGNYY and CDR2 EKD. The CDR3 is 23 residues long. The DNA of the CDR3 is TGTGCCTGTGACGCTTTGGAGCCCCTTACCAGCCGTCGGGGAGATGGGAACACCGATAAACTCATCTTT. Protein: CACDALEPLTSRRGDGNTDKLIF.

This clone has more than one count but fewer than ten. A far more abundant clone sits one base away, making this likely a read error. This same CDR3 is encoded by further DNA sequences in the sample. This rearrangement joins TRDV2 to TRDJ3; 7 bases align to TRDD3. The J gene is not listed in TCRdb, so it was assigned here from a DNA match to germline. Germline CDR1 is GEAIGNYY and CDR2 is EKD. Unmatched junction bases numbered 10, after V lost 0 bases and J lost 0 bases. The CDR3 sequence is 20 residues long. CDR3 DNA: TGTGCCTGTGACACCGGTGCTGGGGGGTACACCTCCTGGGACACCCGACAGATGTTTTTC. It encodes CACDTGAGGYTSWDTRQMFF.

Notes on this clone: TCRdb assigns this DNA the protein of a much larger clone, which departs from its translation at residue 8; this likely reflects a read error, and the protein shown comes from translating the DNA. This chain links TRDV1 with TRDJ1, with D unresolved. No J segment appears in TCRdb, so it was assigned here by matching the sequence to germline. V was cut by 2 bases and J by 0 bases, with 10 bases left in between. Germline V gene data show CDR1 as TSWWSYY and CDR2 as QGS. There are 15 residues in the CDR3. This CDR3 reads CALGESSLNTDKLIF. The CDR3 DNA reads TGTGCTCTTGGGGAATCCTCACTCAACACCGATAAACTCATCTTT.

The table lists this clone with a few counts. TCRdb's listed protein matches a much larger clone and diverges from this DNA's translation at residue 6, likely through a read error; the protein shown comes from the DNA. The rearrangement uses TRDV1 and TRDJ1; possibly TRDD2 for D (5 bases). No J gene was available from TCRdb, and it was assigned here by a germline match of the DNA. This CDR3 comprises 15 residues. Germline values: CDR1 TSWWSYY, CDR2 QGS. V shed 3 bases and J shed 0 bases, with 11 bases lying between them. The CDR3 sequence is CALGDKPFYTDKLIF. The DNA for the CDR3 is TGTGCTCTTGGGGATAAACCCTTCTACACCGATAAACTCATCTTT.

In its sample, this clone was seen a few times. A single base is all that separates this from a far larger clone, so a read error is likely. This CDR3 is also generated by other DNA sequences in the sample. The chain joins TRDV1 to TRDJ1; tentative D call: TRDD3 (6 bases). This CDR3 has 18 amino acids. Germline V gene sequence: CDR1 TSWWSYY, CDR2 QGS. CDR3 nucleotide sequence: TGTGCTCTTGGGGAAAGTCGGGTACGTTTGGGGATTCCCGATAAACTCATCTTC. Residues: CALGESRVRLGIPDKLIF.

This clone was detected only a few times. TCRdb records a much larger clone's protein for this DNA, with a difference at residue 10 that likely arises from a read error; the protein given is the translation of the DNA. The rearrangement uses TRDV2 and TRDJ1; TRDD3 might be the D (5 bases). Germline V lookup: CDR1 GEAIGNYY, CDR2 EKD. The CDR3 spans 20 residues. CDR3 sequence: CACATVALLESHPHTDKLIF. The CDR3 region has the DNA TGTGCCTGTGCCACCGTCGCCTTACTGGAGTCCCATCCCCACACCGATAAACTCATCTTT.

With regard to this clone: The likely explanation is a read error, given a far larger clone one base away. This CDR3 is also generated by other DNA sequences in the sample. The rearrangement joins TRDV2 to TRDJ3, with 9 bases identical to TRDD3. The CDR3 extends over 25 amino acids. Trimming removed 2 bases from V and 0 bases from J; junction bases left unmatched: 25. CDR1 and CDR2 from the germline V gene are GEAIGNYY and EKD. CDR3 in DNA: TGTGCCTGTGACAAAAGGACCGGGGATACGACCCGAAACGATTCATCCTCCTGGGACACCCGACAGATGTTTTTC. Protein sequence: CACDKRTGDTTRNDSSSWDTRQMFF.

In the case of this clone: A read error likely explains why the TCRdb protein, taken from a much larger clone, differs from this DNA's translation at residue 5; the protein shown is translated from the DNA. The chain carries TRDV2 and TRDJ1, with D tentatively TRDD3 (6 bases). V was trimmed by 3 bases and J by 8 bases, leaving 21 bases between them. The germline V gene has CDR1 GEAIGNYY and CDR2 EKD. This CDR3 has 15 residues. The CDR3 protein is CACDPVGGGSLKLIF. The CDR3 DNA sequence: TGTGCCTGTGACCCCGTAGGTGGGGGCTCACTCAAACTCATCTTT.

Note on this clone: This DNA's translation and the protein TCRdb lists, from a much larger clone, do not match at residue 13, likely due to a read error; the protein shown is translated from the DNA. The chain joins TRDV2 to TRDJ2; D ambiguous. The J gene comes from matching the DNA to germline here; TCRdb lacks it. Germline CDR1 reads GEAIGNYY; CDR2 reads EKD. The ends were cut back, 0 bases at V and 7 bases at J, with 23 bases in the middle. This CDR3 spans 18 amino acids. CDR3 nucleotide sequence: TGTGCCTGTGACACCCGGTACGACACCCGCCTTTCGATAGCACAACTCTTCTTT. Translated, it gives CACDTRYDTRLSIAQLFF.

On this clone: The protein TCRdb lists belongs to a much larger clone and differs from this DNA's translation at residue 12, which points to a read error; the protein shown is made from the DNA. The chain combines TRDV2 with TRDJ1; no reliable D call. Germline V gene data show CDR1 as GEAIGNYY and CDR2 as EKD. This CDR3 has 14 amino acids. The CDR3 is CACVPGTEALKPIF. The CDR3 DNA is TGTGCCTGTGTCCCAGGTACTGAGGCCCTAAAACCCATCTTT.

Concerning this clone itself: TCRdb lists the protein of a much larger clone for this DNA, which differs at residue 12, so this is likely a read error; the protein given here is translated from the DNA itself. The rearrangement joins TRDV1 to TRDJ1, with 9 bases identical to TRDD3. TCRdb lists no J gene, so it was determined here by aligning the DNA to germline. This CDR3 has 17 residues. J gave up 3 bases and V 4 bases, and 12 bases lay outside the gene matches. Germline CDR1 and CDR2: TSWWSYY and QGS. The CDR3 coding sequence is TGTGCTCTTGGGGTCGGGGCTGGGGGATTCTCTGCCGATAAACTCATCTTT. Residues: CALGVGAGGFSADKLIF.

This clone was seen only a few times. TCRdb's listed protein matches a much larger clone and diverges from this DNA's translation at residue 5, likely through a read error; the protein shown comes from the DNA. The genes are TRDV2 and TRDJ1, with 8 positions matching TRDD3. The CDR3 is 21 residues long. The trim removed 3 bases at V and 0 bases at J, leaving 23 bases unmatched. The germline V gene encodes CDR1 GEAIGNYY and CDR2 EKD. CDR3 region: CACDARPSYVLGASYTDKLIF. DNA of the CDR3: TGTGCCTGTGACGCCCGGCCTTCGTACGTACTGGGGGCCTCGTACACCGATAAACTCATCTTT.